The text below deals with one TCR beta chain. Its target is unknown. Looked up from germline, CDR1 is MGHRA and CDR2 is YSYEKL. With V trimmed by 0 bases and J by 4 bases, 5 bases remained unmatched. The CDR3 has 16 residues. Donors were nominally healthy when sampled, though unrecorded immune exposures were likely. This record comes from a study of cytomegalovirus exposure and HLA in healthy donors. For the study at large: The Caucasian-associated ancestry cluster contained 81% of the 398 genotyped donors. Study results and caveats: TRBV6-2, TRBV6-3 and some other V segments were unresolvable in 87-base-pair reads. For TCR beta chains, V- and J-gene trimming was later linked to a missense DCLRE1C variant.

PCR used 60 Vbeta primers and 13 Jbeta primers. Method: immunoSEQ multiplex PCR; TCRdb's copy keeps in-frame clones and lacks some. This sample's clone table lists some 130,000 clones. The source of this sequence is a middle-aged woman in good health and CMV-seronegative. This sequence joins TRBV4-1 and TRBJ2-1; 8 nucleotides align to TRBD2. Source material: PBMCs. The DNA of the CDR3 is TGCGCCAGCAGCCAAGATAAAAGCGGGGGTTACAATGAGCAGTTCTTC. Its protein is CASSQDKSGGYNEQFF.